This T cell receptor beta chain was identified in a study of blood T cells in healthy people across ages. The germline V and J ends were trimmed by 4 bases and 4 bases, with 13 bases remaining between them. Germline V gene sequence: CDR1 MRHNA, CDR2 SNTAGT. The CDR3 loop spans 14 amino acids. On this clonotype itself: Its antigen is not known.

A second PCR of roughly 7 to 11 cycles used a sample-barcoded 5' primer and a J-beta primer mix. TCRdb passed the 5' RACE reads through MiXCR, listing each CDR3 protein once. Of about 800,000 distinct CDR3 sequences detected, nearly 60% appear once; the ten largest clones hold approximately 23%. Each donor had ten milliliters of peripheral blood drawn. Whole-study results and caveats: Nothing was known about donor CMV status, and this possibly confounded expanded clonotype changes. A strong correlation was seen between TCR beta diversity and naive T cell percentage.

V and J are TRBV6-4 and TRBJ1-2, with a possible D match to TRBD1 (5 bases). Sequenced input: blood. This sequence was found in a man aged 25 to 40 in good health. The CDR3 reads CASSATVTSYGYTF. Here the CDR3 DNA reads TGTGCCAGCAGTGCGACAGTTACTAGCTATGGCTACACCTTC.